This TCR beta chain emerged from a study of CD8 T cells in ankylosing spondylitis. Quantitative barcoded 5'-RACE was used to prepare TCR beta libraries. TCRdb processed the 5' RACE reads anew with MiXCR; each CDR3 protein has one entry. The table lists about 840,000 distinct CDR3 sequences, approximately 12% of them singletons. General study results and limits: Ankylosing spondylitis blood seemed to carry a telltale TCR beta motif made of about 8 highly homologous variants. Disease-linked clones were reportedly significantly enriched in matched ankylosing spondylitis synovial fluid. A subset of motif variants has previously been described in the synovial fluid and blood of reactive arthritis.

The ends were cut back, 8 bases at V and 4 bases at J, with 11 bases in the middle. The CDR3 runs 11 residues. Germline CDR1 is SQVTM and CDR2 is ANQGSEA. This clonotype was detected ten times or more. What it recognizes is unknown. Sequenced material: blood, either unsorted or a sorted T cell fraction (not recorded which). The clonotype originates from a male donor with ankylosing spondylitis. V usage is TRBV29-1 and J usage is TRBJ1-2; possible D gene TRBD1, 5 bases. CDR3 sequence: CSTGVSYGYTF. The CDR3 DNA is TGCAGCACGGGGGTGAGCTATGGCTACACCTTC.